These 22 T cell receptor beta chains came from one sample sequenced in a study of early T cells in non-severe SARS-CoV-2 infection. Each CDR3 protein gets one entry after TCRdb re-called the 5' RACE reads with MiXCR. Counted here are 65,000 to 95,000 distinct CDR3 sequences, roughly 12% occurring once; the ten biggest clones make up about 16%. Sequenced material: whole blood, taken at baseline. These receptors were taken from an adult who was a healthcare worker with PCR-confirmed SARS-CoV-2 infection or an uninfected control (not recorded which). The donor label of this sample is uncertain.

This clonotype was observed at least ten times. The chain employs TRBV11-3 and TRBJ2-1; 16 nucleotides agree with TRBD2. V gave up 8 bases and J gave up 3 bases; unmatched junction bases: 4. From germline, CDR1 is SGHNT and CDR2 YENEEA. The CDR3 covers 16 residues. This CDR3 reads CASGTSGGAIYNEQFF. In DNA, the CDR3 is TGTGCCAGCGGGACTAGCGGGGGGGCGATCTACAATGAGCAGTTCTTC.

V gene TRBV5-4 combines with J gene TRBJ2-3; 7 bases map to TRBD2. In germline, CDR1 is SGHNT, CDR2 YYREEE (reference sequence). V lost 7 bases, J lost 3 bases, and 17 bases stayed unmatched. CDR3 length equals 17 residues. The CDR3: CASPRGGRAEGTDTQYF. CDR3 in DNA: TGTGCCAGCCCGCGGGGAGGGAGGGCCGAGGGGACAGATACGCAGTATTTT. Full variable domain (remainder filled in from reference TRBV5-4 and TRBJ2-3): ETGVTQSPTHLIKTRGQQVTLRCSSQSGHNTVSWYQQALGQGPQFIFQYYREEENGRGNFPPRFSGLQFPNYSSELNVNALELDDSALYLCASPRGGRAEGTDTQYFGPGTRLTVL.

This clonotype has only a few counts. The chain is built from TRBV5-1 and TRBJ2-3; the match to TRBD2 covers 13 bases. The CDR3 totals 18 residues. Germline assignment: CDR1 SGHRS and CDR2 YFSETQ. Germline trimming cut 4 bases from V and 1 base from J; bases unmatched to any gene: 9. CDR3 protein: CASSPGTSGAFGTDTQYF. CDR3 bases: TGCGCCAGCAGCCCTGGGACTAGCGGGGCGTTTGGCACAGATACGCAGTATTTT. Using reference TRBV5-1 and TRBJ2-3 for the parts outside the CDR3, the full variable domain is KAGVTQTPRYLIKTRGQQVTLSCSPISGHRSVSWYQQTPGQGLQFLFEYFSETQRNKGNFPGRFSGRQFSNSRSEMNVSTLELGDSALYLCASSPGTSGAFGTDTQYFGPGTRLTVL.

This clonotype was detected ten times or more. The chain uses TRBV7-3 and TRBJ2-7; the D gene is possibly TRBD1 (6 bases). The CDR3 runs 15 residues. The ends were cut back, 5 bases at V and 2 bases at J, with 16 bases in the middle. Per the germline V gene, CDR1 is SGHTA and CDR2 is FQGTGA. In DNA, the CDR3 is TGTGCCAGCAGCCCCTCCGGGACAAACCCCTACGAGCAGTACTTC. Translating gives CASSPSGTNPYEQYF.

This clonotype was found a few times. The chain recombines TRBV19 with TRBJ2-5; 12 positions match TRBD2. The germline gives CDR1 LNHDA, CDR2 SQIVND (reference sequence). The CDR3 contains 15 residues. With V trimmed by 3 bases and J by 3 bases, 2 bases remained unmatched. CDR3 residues: CASSMSSGGEETQYF. The CDR3 DNA follows: TGTGCCAGTAGTATGTCTAGCGGGGGGGAAGAGACCCAGTACTTC.

This clonotype was seen only a few times. The genes are TRBV10-3 and TRBJ1-1, with D unclear. The CDR3 consists of 13 residues. Per the germline V gene, CDR1 is ENHRY and CDR2 is SYGVKD. The V and J ends lost 10 bases and 4 bases respectively, with 16 bases between them. The CDR3 DNA follows: TGTGCCACCTCACCCGCCCCCGGCACTGAAGCTTTCTTT. Translation gives CATSPAPGTEAFF.

This clonotype was counted only a few times. The J gene is TRBJ2-7, the V gene TRBV6-1; TRBD1 is a possible D gene (5 bases). Germline V gene data show CDR1 as MNHNS and CDR2 as SASEGT. V lost 5 bases, J lost 2 bases, and 19 bases lay in between. The CDR3 has 16 amino acids. The CDR3 coding sequence is TGTGCCAGCAGTCCTCGAATCTCGGACATAGCCTACGAGCAGTACTTC. The encoded protein is CASSPRISDIAYEQYF.

The table lists this clonotype with many counts. The rearrangement joins TRBV5-1 to TRBJ1-1, with D possibly matching TRBD1 (5 bases). The V end lost 9 bases, the J end lost 0 bases, and 15 bases lay between the germline ends. The germline V gene encodes CDR1 SGHRS and CDR2 YFSETQ. CDR3 size: 14 residues. CDR3 region: CATAMTAMNTEAFF. The CDR3 coding sequence is TGCGCCACCGCTATGACAGCCATGAACACTGAAGCTTTCTTT. The entire variable domain, with the rest obtained from reference TRBV5-1 and TRBJ1-1, is as follows: KAGVTQTPRYLIKTRGQQVTLSCSPISGHRSVSWYQQTPGQGLQFLFEYFSETQRNKGNFPGRFSGRQFSNSRSEMNVSTLELGDSALYLCATAMTAMNTEAFFGQGTRLTVV.

This clonotype was counted ten times or more. The CDR3: CASSSYGDTEAFF. CDR3 nucleotide sequence: TGCGCCAGCAGCTCCTACGGGGACACTGAAGCTTTCTTT. The rearrangement links TRBV5-1 to TRBJ1-1; D gene ambiguous. The germline gives CDR1 SGHRS, CDR2 YFSETQ. V dropped 3 bases and J dropped 3 bases, with 9 bases sitting between them. This CDR3 has 13 residues.

The chain joins TRBV2 to TRBJ2-5; D call uncertain. CDR1 and CDR2 (germline): SNHLY, FYNNEI. This CDR3 spans 13 amino acids. The germline V and J ends were trimmed by 7 bases and 3 bases, with 12 bases remaining between them. This CDR3 reads CASMTGLKETQYF. The CDR3 coding sequence is TGTGCCAGCATGACTGGATTAAAAGAGACCCAGTACTTC.

This chain links TRBV18 with TRBJ2-7; either TRBD1 or TRBD2 may fit D (5 bases each). V gave up 4 bases and J gave up 4 bases, with 14 bases separating them. From germline, CDR1 is KGHSH and CDR2 LQKENI. The CDR3 length is 14 residues. This CDR3 reads CASSRRGAYYEQYF. CDR3 bases: TGTGCCAGCTCACGTCGGGGCGCCTATTACGAGCAGTACTTC.

This clonotype was seen a few times. The chain links TRBV2 to TRBJ2-1, with D tentatively TRBD2 (6 bases). The CDR3 sequence is 16 residues long. Germline V gene sequence: CDR1 SNHLY, CDR2 FYNNEI. Trimming stripped 7 bases from V and 1 base from J, with 17 bases between. Here the CDR3 DNA reads TGTGCCAGCATCGAGAGTGGGACTCGTTCCTACAATGAGCAGTTCTTC. Its protein is CASIESGTRSYNEQFF.

This clonotype was observed at least ten times. The V gene is TRBV6-5, the J gene TRBJ2-5; 10 nucleotides agree with TRBD2. Germline CDR1 MNHEY, CDR2 SVGAGI. The V and J ends lost 2 bases and 2 bases, in that order; junction bases with no gene match: 5. The CDR3 contains 16 residues. CDR3 sequence reads: CASSYGPSGGQETQYF. CDR3 in DNA: TGTGCCAGCAGTTACGGTCCTAGCGGGGGACAAGAGACCCAGTACTTC.

This clonotype was counted a few times. The chain has TRBV18 and TRBJ2-5; TRBD2 might be the D (6 bases). Germline V lookup: CDR1 KGHSH, CDR2 LQKENI. V was shortened by 3 bases and J by 4 bases, with 9 bases between the two germline ends. The CDR3 contains 13 residues. The CDR3 is CASSPGEAETQYF. For the CDR3, the DNA is TGTGCCAGCTCACCGGGGGAGGCAGAGACCCAGTACTTC.

The chain is built from TRBV12-3 or TRBV12-4 and TRBJ2-3; D is unresolved. V was cut by 1 base and J by 2 bases, with 4 bases left in between. The CDR3 is made up of 13 amino acids. The CDR3 is CASSLGFTDTQYF. The CDR3 DNA reads as TGTGCCAGCAGTTTAGGGTTCACAGATACGCAGTATTTT.

This clonotype was seen a handful of times. The chain joins TRBV4-3 to TRBJ2-3; D is unresolved. Germline CDR1 and CDR2: LGHNA and YSLEER. The CDR3 is 15 amino acids. V dropped 0 bases and J dropped 5 bases, with 12 bases sitting between them. The CDR3 nucleotides read TGCGCCAGCAGCCAAGACAGTCTAGGAAGAGATACGCAGTATTTT. It is translated as CASSQDSLGRDTQYF.

J is TRBJ2-5 and V is TRBV4-1; 11 nucleotides line up with TRBD1. In germline, CDR1 is MGHRA, CDR2 YSYEKL. The CDR3 consists of 15 residues. Germline trimming cut 2 bases from V and 3 bases from J; bases unmatched to any gene: 2. The CDR3 reads CASSQRDRGEETQYF. CDR3 DNA: TGCGCCAGCAGCCAAAGGGACAGGGGGGAAGAGACCCAGTACTTC.

This clonotype was detected only a few times. The CDR3 spells CASSFDRDRTDTQYF. The DNA of the CDR3 is TGTGCCAGCAGCTTTGACCGAGACCGCACAGATACGCAGTATTTT. This chain links TRBV5-6 with TRBJ2-3; D remains ambiguous. The CDR3 runs 15 residues. V was pared by 2 bases and J by 1 base, with 11 bases between. Germline V gives CDR1 SGHDT, CDR2 YYEEEE.

This clonotype was observed a few times. This chain joins TRBV6-5 and TRBJ2-5; weak D call: TRBD1 (6 bases). There are 15 residues in the CDR3. V shed 6 bases and J shed 6 bases, with 20 bases lying between them. Germline V lookup: CDR1 MNHEY, CDR2 SVGAGI. Written as DNA, the CDR3 is TGTGCCAGCAGCGCCGGAACAGGGAATCTCAAGACCCAGTACTTC. Translation gives CASSAGTGNLKTQYF.

The chain couples TRBV5-1 to TRBJ2-1; D may correspond to TRBD1 or TRBD2 (6 bases each). V was trimmed by 4 bases and J by 5 bases, leaving 13 bases between them. The CDR3 has 14 amino acids. Germline V CDR1 and CDR2: SGHRS, YFSETQ. The CDR3 coding sequence is TGCGCCAGCAGCCACGGAGGGGGAGACAATGAGCAGTTCTTC. It encodes CASSHGGGDNEQFF.

This clonotype was seen more than once but under ten times. V gene TRBV2 combines with J gene TRBJ1-2; no firm D call. V shed 4 bases and J shed 2 bases, with 8 bases lying between them. Germline V gene sequence: CDR1 SNHLY, CDR2 FYNNEI. The CDR3 covers 13 residues. CDR3 DNA: TGTGCCAGCAGTGTTACGGGAAACTATGGCTACACCTTC. This translates into CASSVTGNYGYTF. The full variable domain, rest sourced from reference TRBV2 and TRBJ1-2, is EPEVTQTPSHQVTQMGQEVILRCVPISNHLYFYWYRQILGQKVEFLVSFYNNEISEKSEIFDDQFSVERPDGSNFTLKIRSTKLEDSAMYFCASSVTGNYGYTFGSGTRLTVV.

This clonotype has only a few counts. The chain employs TRBV3-1 and TRBJ2-7; no reliable D call. CDR1 is LGHDT and CDR2 is YNNKEL in the germline V gene (reference sequence). Trimming took 4 bases from V and 6 from J, leaving 19 bases between them. The CDR3 sequence is 15 residues long. The CDR3 sequence is CASSLTNPLRGEQYF. The CDR3 region has the DNA TGTGCCAGCAGCCTAACCAACCCGCTCCGTGGCGAGCAGTACTTC.